This T cell receptor beta chain is from a study of CD8 T cells in Susac syndrome. The CDR3 has 16 amino acids. For this clonotype: Germline and junction disagree at one end, which may indicate a read error.

Reverse transcription used about 0.45 to 1 ug RNA and random hexamers. A single record per CDR3 protein comes from TCRdb applying MiXCR to the immunoSEQ multiplex PCR reads. The sample gives tens of thousands of distinct CDR3 sequences, approximately 94% of which show up once; over 0.45% is in the top ten. This receptor was taken from a human donor with Susac syndrome. The genes are TRBV12-3 or TRBV12-4 and TRBJ2-3; D gene uncertain. Material for sequencing was CD8+ T cells from PBMCs. DNA for the CDR3: TGTGCCAGCAGCTTAGGTGGTTTAGGAGGCACAGATACGCAGTATTTT. This gives the protein CASSLGGLGGTDTQYF.